Here is one T cell receptor beta chain with its context. Its target is unknown. Generated by immunoSEQ multiplex PCR, the TCRdb table keeps only in-frame clones and is missing some. Counted here are under 95,000 clones, around 85% occurring once; the ten biggest clones make up approximately 10%. Second-dose intervals near 4 or 12 weeks were combined. The data belong to a study of T cell responses to AZD1222 COVID-19 vaccine. Regarding the study as a whole: Just 5 to 7 AZD1222 recipients were seropositive at baseline. In a largely white British group with more females than males, clonal diversity was possibly underestimated. Nearly half of spike-specific TCRs reportedly go after variant regions that carry no mutations.

Germline V gene lookup returns CDR1 MNHEY and CDR2 SVGAGI. The CDR3 extends over 13 amino acids. Deletions cut 8 bases from V and 7 bases from J, with 15 bases between. This clonotype was sampled from an adult who received the AZD1222 COVID-19 vaccine. Material: peripheral blood, obtained 28 days after the second AZD1222 dose. The chain joins TRBV6-5 to TRBJ1-5, with D possibly TRBD1 on 6 matching bases. CDR3 in DNA: TGTGCCAGCGTATGGGGGGGGCGGCAGCCCCAGCATTTT. This gives the protein CASVWGGRQPQHF.